Listed below are T cell receptor beta chains from one sample, sequenced in a study of CD8+ T cells in alopecia areata. Sequencing used immunoSEQ multiplex PCR; TCRdb keeps in-frame clones, though not all of them. Counted here are hundreds of thousands of clones, about 68% occurring once; the ten biggest clones make up 1% to 1.5%. The sequenced sample was CD4+ T cells sorted from blood, obtained at week 0. The receptors come from a human donor with alopecia areata. Each CDR3 is given with its conserved first and last residue. D genes are given only for firm matches. Some rows mark clone size as missing; the rest say once, few, many or name a class of expanded clone.

TGTGCCAGCAGCGGGACACCCCTGGGATACGAGCAGTACTTC,CASSGTPLGYEQYF,NA,NA,TRBV25-1,TRBJ2-7
TGCGCCAGCAGGACGGGCAGTCTGAACACTGAAGCTTTCTTT,CASRTGSLNTEAFF,NA,NA,TRBV5-1,TRBJ1-1
TGCGCCAGCAGCCCTCGGACTGAGAACACTGAAGCTTTCTTT,CASSPRTENTEAFF,NA,NA,TRBV5-1,TRBJ1-1
TGTGCCTGGATACCCCCCGGGGGCGCCTACAATGAGCAGTTCTTC,CAWIPPGGAYNEQFF,NA,NA,TRBV30,TRBJ2-1
TGCAGCGTTGAAAGGGGTGCTGGATATGGCTACACCTTC,CSVERGAGYGYTF,few,NA,TRBV29-1,TRBJ1-2
TGCAGCGTTGGTGGAGGGGGGGATCAGCCCCAGCATTTT,CSVGGGGDQPQHF,few,NA,TRBV29-1,TRBJ1-5
TGTGCCAGCTCGATAAAGTGGGGGGCAGATACGCAGTATTTT,CASSIKWGADTQYF,NA,NA,TRBV27,TRBJ2-3
TGTGCCAGCAGCCGTCCTAGCGGGGGGTCCCAAGAGACCCAGTACTTC,CASSRPSGGSQETQYF,NA,TRBD2,TRBV5-4,TRBJ2-5
TGTGCCCGCGCCCTCTCAGGGGGCAAAAGTGAAAAACTGTTTTTT,CARALSGGKSEKLFF,NA,TRBD1,TRBV30,TRBJ1-4
TGTGCCAGCAGCTTAAACTCTGGGGCCAACGTCCTGACTTTC,CASSLNSGANVLTF,few,NA,TRBV7-2,TRBJ2-6
TGTGCCTGGAGTGTACGAGGGCCAAGCTCCTACAATGAGCAGTTCTTC,CAWSVRGPSSYNEQFF,NA,NA,TRBV30,TRBJ2-1
TGCAGCACGACCCGGGGGCACACCGGGGAGCTGTTTTTT,CSTTRGHTGELFF,NA,NA,TRBV29-1,TRBJ2-2
TGCAGCGTTGGGGCCCGACAGGGTGAAGCTTTCTTT,CSVGARQGEAFF,NA,TRBD1,TRBV29-1,TRBJ1-1
TGTGCCAGCAGCGTAGGACCCCGGGACCCCGCGGGGGAGCCCCAGCATTTT,CASSVGPRDPAGEPQHF,NA,NA,TRBV9,TRBJ1-5
TGTGCCAGCAGCCAAGGGACAGTCGTGGAGACCCAGTACTTC,CASSQGTVVETQYF,NA,TRBD1,TRBV9,TRBJ2-5
TGTGCCAGCACCCCAGGACCCCTCACCGGGGAGCTGTTTTTT,CASTPGPLTGELFF,NA,NA,TRBV5-4,TRBJ2-2
TGTGCCAGCAGCCATCCACTAGCGGGGGATTTCGCAGATACGCAGTATTTT,CASSHPLAGDFADTQYF,few,TRBD2,TRBV14,TRBJ2-3
TGTGCCAGCAGCTTAATGAAAGGTTTCACTGAAGCTTTCTTT,CASSLMKGFTEAFF,NA,NA,TRBV11-1,TRBJ1-1
TGTGCCAGCAGCCCCAAGACATTTTTTGGGGACACTGAAGCTTTCTTT,CASSPKTFFGDTEAFF,NA,NA,TRBV7-9,TRBJ1-1
TGTGCCAGCAGCCTGCAGGAGAACACTGAAGCTTTCTTT,CASSLQENTEAFF,NA,NA,TRBV7-9,TRBJ1-1
TGTGCCAGCAGCTCCTCGTGGGGCGGAGATACGCAGTATTTT,CASSSSWGGDTQYF,NA,NA,TRBV7-3,TRBJ2-3
TGCAGCGTTGAAAGGGATCGGAACGAGCAGTACTTC,CSVERDRNEQYF,NA,NA,TRBV29-1,TRBJ2-7
TGTGCCAGCTCACCTACTGCTTCTAATTCACCCCTCCACTTT,CASSPTASNSPLHF,few,NA,TRBV18,TRBJ1-6
TGCGCCAGCAGCCTGAGGCAGGGGATTCAGCCCCAGCATTTT,CASSLRQGIQPQHF,NA,NA,TRBV4-3,TRBJ1-5
TGCGCCAGCAGCGAACAGGAAGAGACCCAGTACTTC,CASSEQEETQYF,NA,NA,TRBV5-1,TRBJ2-5
TGTGCCAGCAGTTCCAGGGCGTTAGGAGAGACCCAGTACTTC,CASSSRALGETQYF,NA,NA,TRBV6-5,TRBJ2-5
TGTGCCTGGAGTGTAGCACAGGGGCACACTGAAGCTTTCTTT,CAWSVAQGHTEAFF,NA,TRBD1,TRBV30,TRBJ1-1
TGTGCCTGGAGACGACTAGCGGGGGCCCGGGATACGCAGTATTTT,CAWRRLAGARDTQYF,NA,TRBD2,TRBV30,TRBJ2-3
TGTGCCAGCAGCTTAGCGGATGGCTACACCTTC,CASSLADGYTF,NA,NA,TRBV7-2,TRBJ1-2
TGCAGCGTGATCAAGGGACCCGATGAGCAGTTCTTC,CSVIKGPDEQFF,few,NA,TRBV29-1,TRBJ2-1
TGTGCCAGCAGTGTGAGCCCAAGGGAGACCCAGTACTTC,CASSVSPRETQYF,few,NA,TRBV6-1,TRBJ2-5
TGTGCCTGGACCCGCCGGGACACCTACAATGAGCAGTTCTTC,CAWTRRDTYNEQFF,NA,NA,TRBV30,TRBJ2-1
TGTGCCTGGACCCTTGGGTATCTCCTCCACTTT,CAWTLGYLLHF,NA,NA,TRBV30,TRBJ1-6
TGCAGCGTTGGAGACAGGGTTGGAGAGCAGTTCTTC,CSVGDRVGEQFF,few,TRBD1,TRBV29-1,TRBJ2-1
TGTGCCAGCAGCGACTTCTATGAGCAGTTCTTC,CASSDFYEQFF,NA,NA,TRBV27,TRBJ2-1
TGTGCCAGCAGCTTAGAAAGGTTTTCTGAAGCTTTCTTT,CASSLERFSEAFF,NA,NA,TRBV7-2,TRBJ1-1
TGTGCCTGGAGTTTGGCTCTACAGGGCAGCTACGAGCAGTACTTC,CAWSLALQGSYEQYF,NA,NA,TRBV30,TRBJ2-7
TGTGCCTGGAACCTGGGACAGGCTAATTCACCCCTCCACTTT,CAWNLGQANSPLHF,once,TRBD1,TRBV30,TRBJ1-6
TGCGCCAGCAGCTTCGGGGGGGCCTCCGTGGAGACCCAGTACTTC,CASSFGGASVETQYF,few,TRBD2,TRBV5-1,TRBJ2-5
TGCGCCAGCAGCCAAGATCGGAACACTGAAGCTTTCTTT,CASSQDRNTEAFF,NA,NA,TRBV4-3,TRBJ1-1
TGTGCCAGCAGCTTAGCACCGTTTTCACCCCTCCACTTT,CASSLAPFSPLHF,NA,NA,TRBV7-2,TRBJ1-6
TGTGCCAGCAGTGAAGTACAGTCACCCCTCCACTTT,CASSEVQSPLHF,NA,NA,TRBV2,TRBJ1-6
TGTGCCAGCAGTGAAACGTACGAGCAGTACTTC,CASSETYEQYF,NA,NA,TRBV2,TRBJ2-7
TGCGCCAGCAGCCCGAACCCGACTGGCAATGGGGATTCACCCCTCCACTTT,CASSPNPTGNGDSPLHF,NA,NA,TRBV5-1,TRBJ1-6
TGTGCCATCAGCAAGAGTAGCGGGGGGCAAGAGACCCAGTACTTC,CAISKSSGGQETQYF,NA,TRBD2,TRBV10-3,TRBJ2-5
TGTGCCTGGAGTGCTCGGGATAGACAGGGAGGAAGAGGCTACACCTTC,CAWSARDRQGGRGYTF,few,TRBD1,TRBV30,TRBJ1-2
TGTGCCAGCTCACCAACCGGGACAGGCGGCAATCAGCCCCAGCATTTT,CASSPTGTGGNQPQHF,few,TRBD1,TRBV18,TRBJ1-5
TGTGCCAGCAGCCACTATCCGGGTGGGGCCAACGTCCTGACTTTC,CASSHYPGGANVLTF,few,NA,TRBV7-3,TRBJ2-6
TGCAGCGTCCTAGCGGGGGGGTACAATGAGCAGTTCTTC,CSVLAGGYNEQFF,once,TRBD2,TRBV29-1,TRBJ2-1
TGCAGCGCCAGAGCGGGGGTGAACACCGGGGAGCTGTTTTTT,CSARAGVNTGELFF,few,TRBD2,TRBV29-1,TRBJ2-2
TGCAGCGTTGCTGGGGGCCTGAGGCCTGCGAACACTGAAGCTTTCTTT,CSVAGGLRPANTEAFF,NA,NA,TRBV29-1,TRBJ1-1
TGCGCCAGCAGCTTGGAGGCCCAGGACAATGAGCAGTTCTTC,CASSLEAQDNEQFF,NA,NA,TRBV5-1,TRBJ2-1
TGCAGCGCTTCCCAGGGGGCCGAATATGCTTTCTTT,CSASQGAEYAFF,NA,TRBD1,TRBV29-1,TRBJ1-1
TGTGCCAGCAGCTTGGGGCGGTACTATGGCTACACCTTC,CASSLGRYYGYTF,NA,NA,TRBV5-6,TRBJ1-2
TGCGCCAGCAGCTCAGGGTTTCCCGATGGCTACACCTTC,CASSSGFPDGYTF,once,NA,TRBV5-1,TRBJ1-2
TGTGCCAGCACACCTCGGGGGACAGGGAACTCACCCCTCCACTTT,CASTPRGTGNSPLHF,once,TRBD1,TRBV6-6,TRBJ1-6
TGTGCCGCGAAGACCAGGGGTAGCCAAGAGACCCAGTACTTC,CAAKTRGSQETQYF,NA,NA,TRBV6-1,TRBJ2-5
TGTGCCAGCTCTCGACTGGACCAAGAGACCCAGTACTTC,CASSRLDQETQYF,NA,NA,TRBV25-1,TRBJ2-5
TGCAGCGTTGAAAGTCCGGGGACAGATACGCAGTATTTT,CSVESPGTDTQYF,NA,NA,TRBV29-1,TRBJ2-3